Listed here is a single TCR beta chain. These data come from a study of blood T cell repertoires in COVID-19. In the study overall: Researchers got acute and convalescent COVID-19 samples from the United States, Italy and Spain. Sample material is recorded as cDNA or gDNA derived from T cells, B-cell-depleted T cells, or PBMCs.

Original processing methods: Reference gene primer amplification yielded estimated nucleated cell counts. The protocol was immunoSEQ multiplex PCR, while the TCRdb copy is restricted to in-frame clones and leaves out a portion. For V, J and clone size, that table is used; D and trimming come from the DNA. The repertoire includes approximately 210,000 clones, almost 85% of them detected once, and about 8% sits in the top ten. V dropped 3 bases and J dropped 0 bases, with 12 bases sitting between them. The CDR3 extends over 15 amino acids. Germline CDR1 SEHNR, CDR2 FQNEAQ (reference sequence). Sequenced sample: peripheral blood. The chain employs TRBV7-9 and TRBJ2-7, with D maybe TRBD2 (6 bases). The receptor comes from a woman aged 45-59 years with active or convalescent COVID-19. Written as DNA, the CDR3 is TGTGCCAGCAGCTTCTCGCCGACTAGCTCCTACGAGCAGTACTTC. It specifies CASSFSPTSSYEQYF.